The following is a TCR beta chain sequence with its context. Its antigen is currently not known. The input lacks base qualities; no much larger clone sits a single base away. Spanning cysteine to phenylalanine, the CDR3 consists of 15 amino acids. Only CDR3 DNA remains: 45 bases, in frame from the first base. V was cut back by 5 bases and J by 2 bases, leaving a gap of 15 bases between them. The germline V gene provides CDR1 MDHEN and CDR2 SYDVKM. The data derive from a study of radiotherapy plus CTLA-4 blockade in lung cancer (dated by TCRdb to about 2018). In the study overall: Among the enrolled patients, about 19% had an objective response, and 25% to 35% reached disease control. The paper's findings and limits, for the study overall: The strongest predictors of response, as reported, were early dynamic changes in blood T cell clones along with a rise in serum interferon-beta after radiation. After treatment with radiotherapy and ipilimumab, TCR clones that came from tumors expanded in the peripheral blood.

Library preparation was by the immunoSEQ multiplex PCR assay. Not all clones reach the TCRdb copy of this immuneACCESS table, which keeps in-frame sequences only. Checked studies attribute under half of the gap to unresolved V genes and leave the rest unexplained. The sample table shows roughly 54,000 clones, and roughly 86% are seen once. Together, the top ten hold 4% to 5% of the sample. The study tested focal radiation therapy combined with CTLA-4 blockade (ipilimumab) in patients with chemo-refractory metastatic non-small-cell lung cancer. The rearrangement combines TRBV28 with TRBJ1-1, and possibly TRBD1, on 6 matching bases. The clonotype was recovered from a human donor with non-small cell lung cancer whose response to radiotherapy plus ipilimumab could not be evaluated. Material: peripheral blood, obtained from a patient treated with radiotherapy plus ipilimumab. Read as DNA, the sequence is TGTGCCAGCAGTCTAATTGGGACACTCAACACTGAAGCTTTCTTT. Its amino acids are CASSLIGTLNTEAFF. Supplemented by the reference TRBV28 and TRBJ1-1 proteins around the CDR3, the complete variable domain is DVKVTQSSRYLVKRTGEKVFLECVQDMDHENMFWYRQDPGLGLRLIYFSYDVKMKEKGDIPEGYSVSREKKERFSLILESASTNQTSMYLCASSLIGTLNTEAFFGQGTRLTVV.